This T cell receptor (beta chain) was recorded in a study of Graves' ophthalmopathy and Graves' hyperthyroidism. RNA served as the template for amplifying TCR beta CDR3 regions. Investigators did first-round RT-PCR with HTBI primers, then second-round multiplex PCR. TCRdb re-called the multiplex PCR reads through MiXCR, storing one row per CDR3 protein. Of approximately 700,000 distinct CDR3 sequences listed, 40% are singletons. Study-wide findings and caveats: Most thyroid-expanded clonotypes exceeding 0.001 frequency were also found in blood. A model of 13 signatures distinguished ophthalmopathy from stable hyperthyroidism at around 91% sensitivity and 81.08% specificity.

This clonotype has at least ten counts. Its cognate antigen is unknown. The junction and the germline gene differ at one end; a read error may be behind it. The germline V gene encodes CDR1 KGHDR and CDR2 SFDVKD. This CDR3 has 14 residues. Sequenced: peripheral blood. The origin of this receptor is an adult man with Graves' ophthalmopathy. The gene calls are TRBV24-1 and TRBJ1-5, with D possibly matching TRBD1 (5 bases). The DNA of the CDR3 is TGTGCCAGCAGTGCCGGGACTGAACATCAGCCCCAGCATTTT. This sequence encodes CASSAGTEHQPQHF.